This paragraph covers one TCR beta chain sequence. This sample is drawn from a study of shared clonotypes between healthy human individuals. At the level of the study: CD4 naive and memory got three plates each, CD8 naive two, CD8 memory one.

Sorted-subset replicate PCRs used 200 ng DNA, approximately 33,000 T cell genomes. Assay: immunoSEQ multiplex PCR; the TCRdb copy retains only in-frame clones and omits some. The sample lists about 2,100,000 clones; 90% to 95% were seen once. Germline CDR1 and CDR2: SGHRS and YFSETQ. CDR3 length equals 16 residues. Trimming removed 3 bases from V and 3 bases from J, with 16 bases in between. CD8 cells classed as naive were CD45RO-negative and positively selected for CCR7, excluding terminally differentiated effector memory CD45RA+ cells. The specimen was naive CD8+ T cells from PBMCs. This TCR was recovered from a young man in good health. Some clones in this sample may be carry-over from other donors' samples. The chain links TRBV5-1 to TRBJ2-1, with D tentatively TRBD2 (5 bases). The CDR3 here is CASSSRGEGVYNEQFF. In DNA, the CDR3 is TGCGCCAGCAGCTCTCGGGGAGAGGGCGTCTACAATGAGCAGTTCTTC.